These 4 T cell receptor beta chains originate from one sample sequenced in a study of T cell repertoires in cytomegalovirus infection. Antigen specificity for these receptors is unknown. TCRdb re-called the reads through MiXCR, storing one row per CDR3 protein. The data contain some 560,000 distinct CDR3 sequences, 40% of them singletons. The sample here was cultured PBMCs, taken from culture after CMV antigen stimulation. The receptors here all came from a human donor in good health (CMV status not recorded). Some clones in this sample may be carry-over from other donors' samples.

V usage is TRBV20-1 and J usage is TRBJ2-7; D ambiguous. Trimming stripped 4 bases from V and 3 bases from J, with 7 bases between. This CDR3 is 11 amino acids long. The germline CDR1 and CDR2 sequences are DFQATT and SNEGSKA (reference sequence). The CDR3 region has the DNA TGCAGTGCTACATACAACTACGAGCAGTACTTC. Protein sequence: CSATYNYEQYF.

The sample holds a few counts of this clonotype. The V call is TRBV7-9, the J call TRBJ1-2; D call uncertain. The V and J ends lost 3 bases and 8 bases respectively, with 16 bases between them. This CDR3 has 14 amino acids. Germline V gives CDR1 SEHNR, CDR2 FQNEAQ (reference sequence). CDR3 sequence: CASSFDQFYAGYTF. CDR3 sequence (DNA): TGTGCCAGCAGCTTTGATCAGTTCTATGCCGGCTACACCTTC.

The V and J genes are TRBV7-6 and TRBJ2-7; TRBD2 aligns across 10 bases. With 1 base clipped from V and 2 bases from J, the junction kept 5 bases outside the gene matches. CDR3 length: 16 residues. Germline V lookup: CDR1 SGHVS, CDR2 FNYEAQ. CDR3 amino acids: CASSLDVAGGPYEQYF. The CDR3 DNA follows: TGTGCCAGCAGCTTAGACGTAGCGGGAGGTCCCTACGAGCAGTACTTC.

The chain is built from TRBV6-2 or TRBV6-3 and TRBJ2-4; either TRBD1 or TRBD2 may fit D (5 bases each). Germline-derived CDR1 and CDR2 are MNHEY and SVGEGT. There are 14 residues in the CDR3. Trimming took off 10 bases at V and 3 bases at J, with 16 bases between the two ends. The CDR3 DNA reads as TGTGCCACCGAGGGGTCTGTGGGCAAAAACATTCAGTACTTC. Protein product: CATEGSVGKNIQYF.